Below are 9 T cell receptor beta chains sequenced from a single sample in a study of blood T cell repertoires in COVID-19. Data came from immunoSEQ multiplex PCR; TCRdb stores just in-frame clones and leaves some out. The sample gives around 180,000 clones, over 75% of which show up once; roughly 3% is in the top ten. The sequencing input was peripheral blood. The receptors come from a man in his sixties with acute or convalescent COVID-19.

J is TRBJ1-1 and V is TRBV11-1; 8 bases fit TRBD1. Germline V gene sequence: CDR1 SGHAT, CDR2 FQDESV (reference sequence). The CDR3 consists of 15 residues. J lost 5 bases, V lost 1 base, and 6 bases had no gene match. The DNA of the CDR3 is TGTGCCAGCAGCTTAGATCAGGGGGCAGGGACTGAAGCTTTCTTT. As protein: CASSLDQGAGTEAFF.

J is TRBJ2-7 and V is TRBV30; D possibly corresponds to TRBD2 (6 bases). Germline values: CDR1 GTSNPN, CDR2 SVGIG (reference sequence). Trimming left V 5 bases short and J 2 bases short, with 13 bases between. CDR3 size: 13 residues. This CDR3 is CAWAGTSPYEQYF. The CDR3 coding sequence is TGTGCCTGGGCAGGGACTTCCCCCTACGAGCAGTACTTC. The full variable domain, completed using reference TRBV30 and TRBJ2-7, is SQTIHQWPATLVQPVGSPLSLECTVEGTSNPNLYWYRQAAGRGLQLLFYSVGIGQISSEVPQNLSASRPQDRQFILSSKKLLLSDSGFYLCAWAGTSPYEQYFGPGTRLTVT.

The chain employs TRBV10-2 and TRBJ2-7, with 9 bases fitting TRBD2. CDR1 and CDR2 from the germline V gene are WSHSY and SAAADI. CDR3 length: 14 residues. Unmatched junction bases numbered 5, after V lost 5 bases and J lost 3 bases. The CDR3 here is CASSLQAGGYEQYF. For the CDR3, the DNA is TGCGCCAGCAGTTTACAAGCGGGAGGCTACGAGCAGTACTTC.

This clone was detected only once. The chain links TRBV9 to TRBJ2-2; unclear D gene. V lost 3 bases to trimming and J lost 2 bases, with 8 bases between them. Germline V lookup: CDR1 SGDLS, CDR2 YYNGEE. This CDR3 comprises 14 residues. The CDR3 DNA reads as TGTGCCAGCAGCGATGGCATTAACACCGGGGAGCTGTTTTTT. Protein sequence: CASSDGINTGELFF.

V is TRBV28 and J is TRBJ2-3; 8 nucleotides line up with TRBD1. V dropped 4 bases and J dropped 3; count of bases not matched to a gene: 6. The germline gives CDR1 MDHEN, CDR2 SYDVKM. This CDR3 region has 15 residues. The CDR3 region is CASSSWTGRTDTQYF. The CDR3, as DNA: TGTGCCAGCAGTTCGTGGACAGGGCGGACAGATACGCAGTATTTT.

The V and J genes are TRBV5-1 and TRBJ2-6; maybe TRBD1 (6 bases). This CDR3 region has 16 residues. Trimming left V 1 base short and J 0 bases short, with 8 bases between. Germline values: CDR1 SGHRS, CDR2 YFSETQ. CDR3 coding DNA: TGCGCCAGCAGCTTGCGACAGGCCTCTGGGGCCAACGTCCTGACTTTC. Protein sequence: CASSLRQASGANVLTF.

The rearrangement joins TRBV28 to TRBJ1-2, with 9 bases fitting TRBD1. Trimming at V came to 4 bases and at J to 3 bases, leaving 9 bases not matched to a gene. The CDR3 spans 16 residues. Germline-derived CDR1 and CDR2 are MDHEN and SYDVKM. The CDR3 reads CASSSGTGRAHYGYTF. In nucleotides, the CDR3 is TGTGCCAGCAGTTCGGGGACAGGGAGAGCCCACTATGGCTACACCTTC.

Written as DNA, the CDR3 is TGTGCCAGCAGTTACTTAGGACAGGGGGTCTCCGAGCAGTACTTC. It codes for CASSYLGQGVSEQYF. The V and J genes are TRBV6-2 or TRBV6-3 and TRBJ2-7, with 10 bases matching TRBD1. The CDR3 is made up of 15 amino acids. V shed 1 base and J 6 bases; nucleotides not matched to a gene: 6. Germline values: CDR1 MNHEY, CDR2 SVGEGT.

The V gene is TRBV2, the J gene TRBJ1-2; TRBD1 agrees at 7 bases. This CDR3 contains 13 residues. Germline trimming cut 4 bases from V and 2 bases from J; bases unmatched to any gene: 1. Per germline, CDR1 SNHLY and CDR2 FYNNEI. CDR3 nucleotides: TGTGCCAGCAGTGCACAGGGGAACTATGGCTACACCTTC. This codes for CASSAQGNYGYTF.